Listed below are T cell receptor beta chains from one sample, sequenced in a study of T cell changes during pregnancy in multiple sclerosis. Method: immunoSEQ multiplex PCR; TCRdb's copy keeps in-frame clones and lacks some. The sample lists around 34,000 clones, approximately 90% occurring once. This specimen was CD8+ T cells from peripheral blood mononuclear cells, taken before pregnancy. The source of these receptors is a female donor with multiple sclerosis, enrolled in a pregnancy study. CDR3s include the opening cysteine and the closing phenylalanine or tryptophan. The D gene is left open where the match is weak. Where a row states a size, it is once, few, many or the class of an expanded clone; other rows omit it.

TRBV12-5	NA	TRBD1	TRBJ2-5	CASGLWTGRHETQYF	TGTGCTAGTGGTTTGTGGACAGGGAGGCACGAGACCCAGTACTTC
TRBV9	NA	NA	TRBJ1-1	CASSDGVPTEAFF	TGTGCCAGCAGCGACGGGGTGCCCACTGAAGCTTTCTTT
TRBV5-1	NA	NA	TRBJ2-4	CASSSGHSGENIQYF	TGCGCCAGCAGCTCCGGACATAGCGGTGAAAACATTCAGTACTTC
TRBV6-5	NA	NA	TRBJ1-2	CASSYQGGSVGYTF	TGTGCCAGCAGTTACCAGGGAGGCTCGGTAGGCTACACCTTC
TRBV5-1	once	TRBD1	TRBJ2-3	CASSGGTGGDTQYF	TGCGCCAGCAGCGGGGGGACAGGAGGAGATACGCAGTATTTT
TRBV4-1	NA	NA	TRBJ2-7	CASSHKGRARYEQYF	TGCGCCAGCAGCCATAAGGGCAGGGCCCGCTACGAGCAGTACTTC
TRBV29-1	NA	NA	TRBJ1-3	CSVDTGNTIYF	TGCAGCGTAGACACGGGAAACACCATATATTTT
TRBV2	NA	TRBD1	TRBJ2-1	CASSETGRYNEQFF	TGTGCCAGCAGTGAGACAGGGAGATACAATGAGCAGTTCTTC
TRBV9	NA	NA	TRBJ1-2	CASSANARARSYGYTF	TGTGCCAGCAGCGCGAACGCCCGAGCTCGGTCCTATGGCTACACCTTC
TRBV12-5	NA	NA	TRBJ2-1	CASLWGSINEQFF	TGTGCTAGTCTGTGGGGCTCAATTAATGAGCAGTTCTTC
TRBV13	NA	NA	TRBJ2-7	CASSPGLAEQYF	TGTGCCAGCAGCCCGGGACTGGCGGAGCAGTACTTC
TRBV19	NA	NA	TRBJ1-5	CASSIRAAGQPQHF	TGTGCCAGTAGTATCCGGGCCGCGGGTCAGCCCCAGCATTTT
TRBV4-3	few	NA	TRBJ1-2	CASSQDAGNYGYTF	TGCGCCAGCAGCCAAGATGCGGGGAACTATGGCTACACCTTC
TRBV27	NA	NA	TRBJ2-1	CASSFGGSYNEQFF	TGTGCCAGCAGTTTCGGCGGTTCCTACAATGAGCAGTTCTTC
TRBV4-1	NA	TRBD2	TRBJ2-1	CASSHGLAGGPDEQFF	TGCGCCAGCAGCCACGGACTAGCGGGAGGGCCCGATGAGCAGTTCTTC
TRBV5-6	NA	NA	TRBJ2-2	CASSAREFDGELFF	TGTGCCAGCAGCGCCCGGGAGTTCGACGGGGAGCTGTTTTTT
TRBV5-1	NA	NA	TRBJ1-1	CASSLEGQNTEAFF	TGCGCCAGCAGCTTGGAGGGACAGAACACTGAAGCTTTCTTT
TRBV11-2	NA	TRBD2	TRBJ2-7	CASSMTSGIDEQYF	TGTGCCAGCAGCATGACTAGCGGGATAGACGAGCAGTACTTC
TRBV9	once	NA	TRBJ1-1	CASSVETMNTEAFF	TGTGCCAGCAGCGTAGAAACAATGAACACTGAAGCTTTCTTT
TRBV13	NA	TRBD1	TRBJ2-7	CASSSGTGEEQYF	TGTGCCAGCAGCTCCGGGACAGGAGAGGAGCAGTACTTC
TRBV7-8	NA	TRBD2	TRBJ2-1	CASSISGGAMSRNEQFF	TGTGCCAGCAGCATCAGCGGGGGGGCCATGAGTAGGAATGAGCAGTTCTTC
TRBV29-1	once	TRBD1	TRBJ1-2	CSVDVATGGYGYTF	TGCAGCGTTGACGTCGCGACAGGGGGATATGGCTACACCTTC
TRBV6-5	NA	NA	TRBJ2-1	CASGSSSYNEQFF	TGTGCCAGCGGGAGCAGCTCCTACAATGAGCAGTTCTTC
TRBV15	once	NA	TRBJ2-1	CATSRDSRSSYNEQFF	TGTGCCACCAGCAGAGATTCAAGGAGCTCCTACAATGAGCAGTTCTTC
TRBV27	NA	TRBD1	TRBJ1-2	CASTETPPSTGIYGYTF	TGTGCCAGCACTGAGACCCCCCCCTCGACAGGGATCTATGGCTACACCTTC
TRBV10-2	NA	TRBD1	TRBJ1-1	CASSGFPGTVNEAFF	TGCGCCAGCAGTGGATTCCCCGGGACAGTAAATGAAGCTTTCTTT
TRBV30	NA	NA	TRBJ1-1	CAWSVLRTDTEAFF	TGTGCCTGGAGTGTACTTAGAACGGACACTGAAGCTTTCTTT
TRBV19	NA	TRBD2	TRBJ2-1	CASSTYSGILNEQFF	TGTGCCAGTAGTACCTATAGCGGGATTTTGAATGAGCAGTTCTTC
TRBV13	NA	TRBD1	TRBJ2-2	CASSLDRGTGELFF	TGTGCCAGCAGCCTGGACAGGGGCACCGGGGAGCTGTTTTTT
TRBV2	NA	TRBD2	TRBJ2-5	CASYSDSGSSRETQYF	TGTGCCAGCTATTCGGACAGCGGGAGTAGTAGAGAGACCCAGTACTTC
TRBV30	NA	TRBD1	TRBJ1-1	CAWRKTGRLNTEAFF	TGTGCCTGGAGGAAGACAGGGCGGTTGAACACTGAAGCTTTCTTT
TRBV9	NA	TRBD2	TRBJ2-5	CASSVVFGGAETQYF	TGTGCCAGCAGCGTAGTATTCGGGGGGGCAGAGACCCAGTACTTC
TRBV10-3	NA	TRBD1	TRBJ1-1	CAIRAPGQVNTEAFF	TGTGCCATCAGGGCTCCGGGACAGGTAAACACTGAAGCTTTCTTT
TRBV6-5	NA	NA	TRBJ1-1	CASSSSLGDSSTEAFF	TGTGCCAGCAGTTCCTCACTCGGAGACAGTAGCACTGAAGCTTTCTTT
TRBV7-9	NA	NA	TRBJ2-7	CASSLISLLAPTYEQYF	TGTGCCAGCAGCTTAATATCCCTACTAGCACCTACCTACGAGCAGTACTTC
TRBV12-1	NA	NA	TRBJ2-3	CASRHRQTGLSTDTQYF	TGTGCCAGCAGGCACCGTCAAACAGGGTTGAGCACAGATACGCAGTATTTT
TRBV2	NA	TRBD2	TRBJ2-5	CASSEGLAGLPLQETQYF	TGTGCCAGCAGTGAGGGACTAGCGGGACTCCCCCTCCAAGAGACCCAGTACTTC
TRBV14	NA	TRBD1	TRBJ2-6	CASSQGRGQGAAGANVLTF	TGTGCCAGCAGTCAAGGAAGAGGACAGGGGGCGGCTGGGGCCAACGTCCTGACTTTC
TRBV9	NA	TRBD1	TRBJ2-5	CASSPRRTGGRQETQYF	TGTGCCAGCAGCCCCCGCAGGACAGGGGGCCGGCAAGAGACCCAGTACTTC
TRBV27	NA	TRBD1	TRBJ1-1	CASSLNTGTVEAFF	TGTGCCAGCAGTCTCAACACCGGGACAGTTGAAGCTTTCTTT
TRBV6-6	NA	NA	TRBJ1-5	CAAGVDQPQHF	TGTGCCGCGGGGGTGGACCAGCCCCAGCATTTT
TRBV27	NA	TRBD1	TRBJ1-5	CASSWTGGSQPQHF	TGTGCCAGCAGCTGGACAGGGGGAAGTCAGCCCCAGCATTTT
TRBV10-2	NA	TRBD2	TRBJ2-5	CASSEPGTSGSVETQYF	TGCGCCAGCAGCGAACCCGGGACTAGCGGGAGTGTGGAGACCCAGTACTTC
TRBV11-1	NA	NA	TRBJ2-7	CASSLGATYEQYF	TGTGCCAGCAGCTTAGGGGCAACTTACGAGCAGTACTTC
TRBV4-1	NA	TRBD2	TRBJ2-1	CASSQDLAEYNEQFF	TGCGCCAGCAGCCAAGATCTAGCGGAGTACAATGAGCAGTTCTTC